The source of this T cell receptor beta chain is a study of T cell responses to AZD1222 COVID-19 vaccine. Measured with immunoSEQ multiplex PCR; TCRdb has only the in-frame clones, and not every one. The repertoire consists of 100,000 to 150,000 clones, with 89% occurring once and the leading ten covering more than 4%. The length of the CDR3 is 14 residues. Per the germline V gene, CDR1 is SGDLS and CDR2 is YYNGEE. Trimming pared 3 bases from V and 2 bases from J, leaving 6 bases between. This chain uses TRBV9 with TRBJ2-6; D is ambiguous. The sequence was collected from an adult in good health. The sequences come from peripheral blood, collected on day 0 of AZD1222 vaccination. The CDR3 region has the DNA TGTGCCAGCAGCGCTGAGGCTGGGGCCAACGTCCTGACTTTC. Amino acid sequence: CASSAEAGANVLTF. Using reference TRBV9 and TRBJ2-6 for the parts outside the CDR3, the full variable domain is DSGVTQTPKHLITATGQRVTLRCSPRSGDLSVYWYQQSLDQGLQFLIQYYNGEERAKGNILERFSAQQFPDLHSELNLSSLELGDSALYFCASSAEAGANVLTFGAGSRLTVL.